This TCR beta chain is from a study of CD8+CD57+ T cells in acquired aplastic anemia. Study as a whole: When averaged, DNA from sorted CD4+ and CD8+ cells came to 3 to 3.5 ug. Study observations and caveats: Patients shared approximately 30 CD8+ CDR3 sequences with controls.

The template for TCR beta VDJ and CDR3 sequence profiling was genomic DNA. TCRdb redid the calling of the reads with MiXCR, one entry per CDR3 protein. The sample shows 150,000 to 180,000 distinct CDR3 sequences, approximately 52% of them seen only once. Only patients with CD8+CD57+ cell expansion on flow cytometry were chosen for sequencing. Diagnosis of severe acquired aplastic anemia applied to all patients. Points on this clonotype: No antigen is known for it.

Germline V gives CDR1 SNHLY, CDR2 FYNNEI. V lost 8 bases and J lost 13, with 11 bases in between. This CDR3 is 10 amino acids long. Sequenced input: sorted CD4+, CD8+, or CD8+CD57+ T cells (not recorded which) from PBMCs. The receptor was derived from a human donor with aplastic anemia. This chain links TRBV2 with TRBJ1-4; a possible D gene is TRBD1 (5 bases). The CDR3, as DNA: TGTGCCAGCGCGGGGGGACGACTGTTTTTT. Translation: CASAGGRLFF.